The entry that follows covers one TCR beta chain sequence. CDR3 length equals 14 residues. CDR1 is MNHEY and CDR2 is SMNVEV in the germline V gene (reference sequence). Trimming stripped 3 bases from V and 2 bases from J, with 10 bases between. The source of the sample is a study of cytomegalovirus exposure and HLA in healthy donors. 13 Jbeta primers and 60 Vbeta primers were used for the PCR. The data were produced by immunoSEQ multiplex PCR, yet TCRdb's version contains in-frame clones alone and is incomplete. Of about 140,000 clones in the sample, around four fifths are singletons; the top ten hold 2.5% to 3%.

The receptor was derived from a female donor in good health and CMV-seronegative. Sample: PBMCs. The V call is TRBV27, the J call TRBJ1-2; D might be TRBD1 (5 bases). CDR3: CASSFSGQNYGYTF. The CDR3 DNA follows: TGTGCCAGCAGTTTTTCAGGGCAAAACTATGGCTACACCTTC.